These 6 T cell receptor beta chains were all obtained from the same sample, sequenced in a study of blood T cell repertoires in COVID-19. Measured with immunoSEQ multiplex PCR; TCRdb has only the in-frame clones, and not every one. Here the sample spans some 400,000 clones, approximately 92% being singletons. Sequenced sample: PBMCs or T cells enriched from blood (not recorded which). The receptors shown here come from a man aged 25-45 years who had recovered from COVID-19.

The rearrangement links TRBV18 to TRBJ2-1, with 7 bases fitting TRBD2. CDR1 and CDR2 from the germline V gene are KGHSH and LQKENI. The CDR3 loop spans 15 amino acids. After removal of 3 bases from V and 6 bases from J, the junction contained 8 bases not matched to a gene. The CDR3 coding sequence is TGTGCCAGCTCACCGAGTCGGGGGAGGGTCAATGAGCAGTTCTTC. Amino acids: CASSPSRGRVNEQFF.

V gene TRBV7-2 combines with J gene TRBJ1-1; D gene ambiguous. This CDR3 is 13 amino acids long. The germline gives CDR1 SGHTA, CDR2 FQGNSA. The germline V and J ends were trimmed by 1 base and 9 bases, with 12 bases remaining between them. CDR3 sequence (DNA): TGTGCCAGCAGCTTAGATGAGGTAACAAAAGCTTTCTTT. It specifies CASSLDEVTKAFF.

J is TRBJ2-3 and V is TRBV9; 7 bases fit TRBD2. CDR3 length: 15 amino acids. Germline loops: CDR1 SGDLS, CDR2 YYNGEE. After removal of 0 bases from V and 3 bases from J, the junction contained 4 bases not matched to a gene. CDR3 nucleotide sequence: TGTGCCAGCAGCGTAGGGGCGGGAGCTACAGATACGCAGTATTTT. Encoded protein: CASSVGAGATDTQYF.

This rearrangement joins TRBV2 to TRBJ1-6; 8 nucleotides line up with TRBD1. V shed 7 bases, J shed 9 bases, and the junction held 8 bases outside the gene matches. This CDR3 contains 14 residues. Germline assignment: CDR1 SNHLY and CDR2 FYNNEI. The CDR3 bases are TGTGCCAGCACCTCGGACAGGGCTGGTTCACCCCTCCACTTT. It specifies CASTSDRAGSPLHF. Based on the CDR3 plus reference TRBV2 and TRBJ1-6, the full variable domain is EPEVTQTPSHQVTQMGQEVILRCVPISNHLYFYWYRQILGQKVEFLVSFYNNEISEKSEIFDDQFSVERPDGSNFTLKIRSTKLEDSAMYFCASTSDRAGSPLHFGNGTRLTVT.

The chain recombines TRBV5-1 with TRBJ1-1; perhaps TRBD1 as D (5 bases). The CDR3 sequence is 13 residues long. Germline V gives CDR1 SGHRS, CDR2 YFSETQ. The V end lost 3 bases, the J end lost 5 bases, and 11 bases lay between the germline ends. The CDR3 reads CASSYGGVTEAFF. CDR3 DNA: TGCGCCAGCAGCTACGGGGGGGTTACTGAAGCTTTCTTT.

The gene calls are TRBV18 and TRBJ1-5; D is ambiguous. V lost 3 bases to trimming and J lost 2 bases, with 5 bases between them. From germline, CDR1 is KGHSH and CDR2 LQKENI. The CDR3 is 13 amino acids. This chain's CDR3 is CASSPPGNQPQHF. The CDR3 bases are TGTGCCAGCTCACCCCCGGGCAATCAGCCCCAGCATTTT.